Listed below are T cell receptor beta chains from one sample, sequenced in a study of T-cell memory formation after mild COVID-19. TCRdb called the 5' RACE reads again in MiXCR, with one record for every CDR3 protein. The sample lists roughly 190,000 distinct CDR3 sequences; roughly 30% were seen once. The material sequenced was PBMCs or a T cell subset sorted from them (not recorded which). These receptors originate from an adult woman who had mild COVID-19 (a few samples of this study predate the infection). Cell type and time point are not known. The CDR3 runs from the conserved cysteine through the conserved F or W. A D gene is named only where the DNA matches it firmly. Where a row states a size, it is once, few, many or the class of an expanded clone; other rows omit it.

d_gene	abundance	v_gene	j_gene	CDR3aa	CDR3nt
.	.	TRBV18	TRBJ1-5	CASSPTKVVNQPQHF	TGTGCCAGCTCACCAACTAAAGTTGTTAATCAGCCCCAGCATTTT
TRBD2	once	TRBV10-2	TRBJ2-1	CASGLAIDNEQFF	TGCGCCAGCGGACTAGCGATTGACAATGAGCAGTTCTTC
.	.	TRBV5-1	TRBJ2-3	CASSLDPSTDTQYF	TGCGCCAGCAGCTTGGATCCAAGCACAGATACGCAGTATTTT
.	many	TRBV28	TRBJ2-7	CASSLGEEQYF	TGTGCCAGCAGTTTAGGGGAGGAGCAGTACTTC
.	.	TRBV14	TRBJ2-7	CASSQDRRTEYF	TGTGCCAGCAGCCAAGATCGCAGGACTGAGTACTTC
TRBD1	few	TRBV4-3	TRBJ2-5	CASSQGDRGETQYF	TGCGCCAGCAGCCAGGGGGACAGGGGAGAGACCCAGTACTTC
.	few	TRBV29-1	TRBJ2-1	CSVKSGGWTGPYNEQFF	TGCAGCGTTAAGTCCGGGGGGTGGACAGGGCCGTACAATGAGCAGTTCTTC
TRBD2	.	TRBV20-1	TRBJ2-7	CSASPGTSYHEQYF	TGCAGTGCTAGTCCCGGGACTAGCTATCACGAGCAGTACTTC
.	few	TRBV12-3/TRBV12-4	TRBJ2-5	CASSPQGSVKTQYF	TGTGCCAGCAGTCCGCAGGGTTCTGTGAAGACCCAGTACTTC
TRBD1	few	TRBV4-1	TRBJ1-1	CASRVTGGAGTEAFF	TGCGCCAGCCGCGTCACAGGGGGCGCGGGGACTGAAGCTTTCTTT
.	.	TRBV7-3	TRBJ2-4	CASSPRGGFGKNIQYF	TGTGCCAGCAGCCCAAGGGGGGGCTTTGGCAAAAACATTCAGTACTTC
.	.	TRBV29-1	TRBJ2-7	CSVDRSNSYEQYF	TGCAGCGTCGACAGGAGCAATTCCTACGAGCAGTACTTC
TRBD1	.	TRBV5-1	TRBJ2-3	CASSSGQGGTDTQYF	TGCGCCAGCAGCTCGGGACAGGGAGGCACAGATACGCAGTATTTT
.	few	TRBV29-1	TRBJ2-7	CSVEGVKAGDPYEQYF	TGCAGCGTGGAAGGGGTTAAGGCAGGGGATCCCTACGAGCAGTACTTC
.	.	TRBV4-1	TRBJ2-3	CASSQDPKYDSTDTQYF	TGCGCCAGCAGCCAAGATCCTAAATACGATTCCACAGATACGCAGTATTTT
.	few	TRBV2	TRBJ2-3	CASSGQRTVSTDTQYF	TGTGCCAGCAGTGGACAGAGGACCGTGAGCACAGATACGCAGTATTTT
TRBD2	few	TRBV6-5	TRBJ2-7	CASIKGAGGLAYEQYF	TGTGCCAGCATCAAGGGGGCGGGAGGGCTCGCCTACGAGCAGTACTTC
.	few	TRBV5-5	TRBJ2-3	CASSLVQGPDTQYF	TGTGCCAGCAGCTTGGTTCAGGGCCCAGATACGCAGTATTTT
.	few	TRBV10-3	TRBJ1-5	CAISDPGHRQPQHF	TGTGCCATCAGTGACCCAGGGCACCGACAGCCCCAGCATTTT
TRBD2	few	TRBV5-5	TRBJ2-7	CASSWGTSGPYEQYF	TGTGCCAGCAGCTGGGGGACTAGCGGACCCTACGAGCAGTACTTC
TRBD2	few	TRBV12-3/TRBV12-4	TRBJ2-3	CASTPKERERYTQYF	TGTGCCAGCACCCCTAAGGAGCGGGAGCGTTATACGCAGTATTTT
.	few	TRBV7-9	TRBJ2-3	CASSLDTSTDTQYF	TGTGCCAGCAGCTTAGACACCAGCACAGATACGCAGTATTTT
.	few	TRBV6-5	TRBJ1-1	CASKGTYTEAFF	TGTGCCAGCAAGGGGACGTACACTGAAGCTTTCTTT
TRBD2	few	TRBV3-1	TRBJ2-1	CASSQVAGGYNEQFF	TGTGCCAGCAGCCAAGTTGCGGGAGGCTACAATGAGCAGTTCTTC
.	.	TRBV24-1	TRBJ2-1	CATSDSEVGGRGHQFF	TGTGCCACCAGTGATTCAGAAGTGGGGGGAAGGGGGCATCAGTTCTTC
.	.	TRBV7-6	TRBJ2-6	CATSGIRSGANVLTF	TGTGCCACCTCAGGGATTAGGTCTGGGGCCAACGTCCTGACTTTC
TRBD1	few	TRBV6-5	TRBJ2-7	CASSRGILREQYF	TGTGCCAGCAGCAGGGGGATACTTCGGGAGCAGTACTTC
TRBD1	.	TRBV4-3	TRBJ1-6	CASSPDRASPLHF	TGCGCCAGCAGCCCGGACAGGGCCTCACCCCTCCACTTT